A selection of T cell receptor beta chains follows, all from one sample in a study of T cells after yellow fever vaccination. Each CDR3 protein is one row after TCRdb ran MiXCR on the 5' RACE reads. Altogether tens of thousands of distinct CDR3 sequences are present, 6.6% being singletons, with the ten largest covering 20% to 30%. The starting material was CD8+ T cells not binding an NS4B(214-222) dextramer, sorted from PBMCs, obtained around 45 days after the first yellow fever vaccination. Receptor source: a man between 18 and 29 years old who received the YFV17D yellow fever vaccine. Both conserved end residues are part of each CDR3. The D gene is left open where the match is weak. Rows give clone size only sometimes, using once, few, many, or a class for an expanded clone.

d_gene	v_gene	abundance	j_gene	CDR3aa	CDR3nt
TRBD1	TRBV19	few	TRBJ2-1	CASKGQGYNEQFF	TGTGCCAGTAAGGGACAGGGATATAATGAGCAGTTCTTC
NA	TRBV6-2/TRBV6-3	many	TRBJ1-4	CASSYNRPRREKLFF	TGTGCCAGCAGTTACAACCGGCCCCGACGGGAAAAACTGTTTTTT
NA	TRBV27	NA	TRBJ1-1	CASSPTLGGGAFF	TGTGCCAGCAGTCCGACCTTGGGGGGGGGAGCTTTCTTT
NA	TRBV6-4	many	TRBJ2-5	CASSPSPQETQYF	TGTGCCAGCAGTCCCTCGCCCCAAGAGACCCAGTACTTC
NA	TRBV29-1	many	TRBJ2-2	CSVGTGTGELFF	TGCAGCGTGGGAACAGGCACCGGGGAGCTGTTTTTT
NA	TRBV4-3	many	TRBJ2-1	CASSQRGWGVGNEQFF	TGCGCCAGCAGCCAGAGGGGCTGGGGAGTTGGGAATGAGCAGTTCTTC
NA	TRBV19	few	TRBJ1-5	CASSIVSGGNQPQHF	TGTGCCAGTAGTATAGTTTCAGGGGGCAATCAGCCCCAGCATTTT
NA	TRBV29-1	many	TRBJ2-1	CSVEDAGSSYNEQFF	TGCAGCGTTGAAGATGCGGGGAGCTCCTACAATGAGCAGTTCTTC
NA	TRBV7-9	NA	TRBJ2-1	CASSLSPNPNEQFF	TGTGCCAGCAGCTTATCCCCCAACCCGAATGAGCAGTTCTTC
NA	TRBV10-3	many	TRBJ1-1	CAISEVAGHTNTEAFF	TGTGCCATCAGTGAAGTTGCAGGACATACGAACACTGAAGCTTTCTTT
NA	TRBV12-5	NA	TRBJ2-1	CASGTPLDSYNEQFF	TGTGCTAGTGGTACCCCCCTTGACAGCTACAATGAGCAGTTCTTC
NA	TRBV7-2	many	TRBJ1-1	CAIHRGAFF	TGTGCCATCCACAGAGGCGCTTTCTTT